This TCR beta chain was recovered during a study of blood T cell repertoires in COVID-19. Data came from immunoSEQ multiplex PCR; TCRdb stores just in-frame clones and leaves some out. The sample shows roughly 100,000 clones, about 85% of them seen only once. The germline V gene has CDR1 MNHEY and CDR2 SMNVEV (reference sequence). The CDR3 runs 16 residues. V was trimmed by 2 bases and J by 0 bases, leaving 8 bases between them. This sequence was found in a human donor in a cohort sampled during active COVID-19. Sequencing was carried out using peripheral blood. V gene TRBV27 combines with J gene TRBJ1-6; D unclear. CDR3 sequence: CASSLVADSYNSPLHF. The CDR3 DNA follows: TGTGCCAGCAGTTTAGTGGCGGACTCCTATAATTCACCCCTCCACTTT.